This T cell receptor (beta chain) is drawn from a study of human T cells and chemical hapten exposure. Study summary: A patient group, mainly female, showed alopecia areata, totalis or universalis.

Time point given: patch test 3, about 24 weeks after DPC sensitization. This sample's treatment: therapeutic diphenylcyclopropenone sensitization with weekly scalp DPC. The ends were cut back, 6 bases at V and 8 bases at J, with 14 bases in the middle. CDR3 length: 14 residues. Germline CDR1 WNHNN, CDR2 SYGVQD (reference sequence). The library gave individual cDNA molecules unique molecular identifiers. MiXCR, applied by TCRdb to the RACE reads, yields one record per CDR3 protein. The sample lists 75,000 to 90,000 distinct CDR3 sequences; 10% to 14% were seen once. J is TRBJ1-6 and V is TRBV10-1; D call uncertain. This sequence was found in a woman aged 45-65 years with alopecia areata. Some clones in this sample may be carry-over from other donors' samples. This material consisted of whole blood, taken in connection with sensitization to the hapten diphenylcyclopropenone (DPC). In DNA, the CDR3 is TGCGCCAGCAGCCGTGATAAGACGGATTCACCCCTCCACTTT. It specifies CASSRDKTDSPLHF.